The rows below give T cell receptor beta chains drawn from one sample of a study of cytomegalovirus exposure and HLA in healthy donors. Profiled with immunoSEQ multiplex PCR; TCRdb holds only in-frame clones, not every one. The sample lists about 150,000 clones; around 80% were seen once. The sample taken for sequencing was PBMCs. Receptor source: a male donor in good health and CMV-seronegative. The CDR3 runs from the conserved cysteine through the conserved F or W. A D gene is named only where the DNA matches it firmly. The size field is filled for only some rows; it gives once, few, many or a size class.

d_call j_call clone_size v_call cdr3_aa cdr3_nt
- TRBJ1-4 - TRBV10-3 CAISEGGHGNEKLFF TGTGCCATCAGTGAGGGCGGGCACGGTAATGAAAAACTGTTTTTT
- TRBJ1-5 - TRBV18 CASSLTGTNQPQHF TGTGCCAGCTCACTAACAGGTACCAATCAGCCCCAGCATTTT
TRBD2 TRBJ2-7 many TRBV5-4 CASRPSGGKTYEQYF TGTGCCAGCAGACCGAGCGGGGGGAAAACCTACGAGCAGTACTTC
TRBD1 TRBJ2-7 - TRBV6-1 CASSGTGGSYEQYF TGTGCCAGCAGCGGGACAGGGGGGTCCTACGAGCAGTACTTC
- TRBJ1-4 few TRBV7-9 CASSFRETEKLFF TGTGCCAGCAGCTTTCGGGAGACTGAAAAACTGTTTTTT
TRBD1 TRBJ1-1 - TRBV29-1 CSARTGKGGLGTEAFF TGCAGCGCTAGGACAGGGAAGGGGGGCTTGGGCACTGAAGCTTTCTTT
- TRBJ1-4 few TRBV5-5 CASSLDPINEKLFF TGTGCCAGCAGTTTGGATCCAATTAATGAAAAACTGTTTTTT
TRBD1 TRBJ1-1 - TRBV7-9 CASSWGQGNLEAFF TGTGCCAGCAGCTGGGGACAGGGTAACCTTGAAGCTTTCTTT
- TRBJ1-6 - TRBV5-8 CASSLVVGRSPLHF TGTGCCAGCAGCTTGGTCGTGGGGCGGTCACCCCTCCACTTT
TRBD1 TRBJ1-2 once TRBV6-5 CASRDRVGYGYTF TGTGCCAGCCGGGACAGGGTGGGTTATGGCTACACCTTC
- TRBJ1-1 - TRBV6-5 CASSGQLMNTEAFF TGTGCCAGCAGCGGACAGCTCATGAACACTGAAGCTTTCTTT
- TRBJ2-2 - TRBV5-4 CASSLQGSNTGELFF TGTGCCAGCAGCTTACAGGGTTCGAACACCGGGGAGCTGTTTTTT
- TRBJ1-1 - TRBV19 CASRGGQVNTEAFF TGTGCCAGTCGCGGGGGGCAGGTGAACACTGAAGCTTTCTTT
TRBD1 TRBJ2-3 - TRBV25-1 CASSEQGTVTDTQYF TGTGCCAGCAGTGAACAAGGGACAGTGACAGATACGCAGTATTTT
- TRBJ1-5 - TRBV15 CATSRQQDNQPQHF TGTGCCACCAGCAGACAGCAGGACAATCAGCCCCAGCATTTT
- TRBJ1-6 - TRBV7-9 CASSRGRGNSPLHF TGTGCCAGCAGCCGGGGAAGAGGGAATTCACCCCTCCACTTT
TRBD1 TRBJ2-1 - TRBV19 CASSIMRGQGHNEQFF TGTGCCAGTAGTATTATGAGGGGACAGGGACACAATGAGCAGTTCTTC
- TRBJ2-5 few TRBV25-1 CASSEYAGRETQYF TGTGCCAGCAGTGAATATGCGGGGCGAGAGACCCAGTACTTC
- TRBJ1-6 - TRBV7-2 CASSTQGQSYNSPLHF TGTGCCAGCAGCACCCAAGGACAGAGCTATAATTCACCCCTCCACTTT
- TRBJ1-2 - TRBV5-1 CASSPGNSPGYTF TGCGCCAGCAGCCCTGGTAACTCTCCCGGCTACACCTTC
- TRBJ2-7 - TRBV2 CASSESVPKQYF TGTGCCAGCAGTGAATCGGTACCCAAGCAGTACTTC
TRBD2 TRBJ2-2 - TRBV4-1 CASSSLGAASGGNTGELFF TGCGCCAGCAGCTCACTTGGGGCCGCTAGCGGGGGAAACACCGGGGAGCTGTTTTTT
TRBD1 TRBJ1-2 - TRBV5-1 CASSLSQGVNGYTF TGCGCCAGCAGCTTGTCACAGGGGGTAAATGGCTACACCTTC
TRBD2 TRBJ2-1 - TRBV10-3 CAIRPSTSGGLMEQFF TGTGCCATCAGACCTTCGACTAGCGGGGGCCTAATGGAGCAGTTCTTC
TRBD1 TRBJ1-1 few TRBV11-3 CASSLTGGTEAFF TGTGCCAGCAGCTTAACAGGGGGCACTGAAGCTTTCTTT
- TRBJ1-2 - TRBV7-6 CASSLGGGSHGYTF TGTGCCAGCAGCTTAGGGGGCGGCAGTCATGGCTACACCTTC
TRBD1 TRBJ1-6 - TRBV27 CASSLRPPWKRTGVYSPLHF TGTGCCAGCAGTTTACGCCCCCCCTGGAAGCGGACAGGGGTGTATTCACCCCTCCACTTT
TRBD1 TRBJ1-2 - TRBV4-1 CASSRMDRVDGYTF TGCGCCAGCAGCCGAATGGACAGGGTCGATGGCTACACCTTC
- TRBJ2-1 - TRBV2 CASTQGKFYNEQFF TGTGCCAGCACCCAGGGAAAGTTCTACAATGAGCAGTTCTTC
- TRBJ1-5 - TRBV9 CASSLGSVSNQPQHF TGTGCCAGCAGCCTAGGTTCTGTGAGCAATCAGCCCCAGCATTTT
TRBD1 TRBJ1-4 - TRBV2 CASSGDREVNEKLFF TGTGCCAGCAGTGGCGACAGGGAGGTTAATGAAAAACTGTTTTTT
- TRBJ2-7 few TRBV6-1 CASSLGGSSYEQYF TGTGCCAGCAGTTTGGGGGGTTCATCCTACGAGCAGTACTTC
- TRBJ1-2 - TRBV29-1 CSVEDGRGNRDGYTF TGCAGCGTTGAAGATGGTCGAGGGAATCGCGATGGCTACACCTTC
TRBD2 TRBJ2-1 - TRBV5-1 CASSLPSGGQTSYNEQFF TGCGCCAGCAGCTTGCCTAGCGGGGGACAAACCTCCTACAATGAGCAGTTCTTC
TRBD2 TRBJ2-1 - TRBV7-2 CASSRTSGGANEQFF TGTGCCAGCAGCCGGACTAGCGGGGGGGCAAATGAGCAGTTCTTC
- TRBJ1-5 - TRBV6-5 CASSNRVSNQPQHF TGTGCCAGCAGCAATCGGGTTAGCAATCAGCCCCAGCATTTT
- TRBJ2-3 - TRBV30 CAWDADSYTDTQYF TGTGCCTGGGACGCTGACAGCTACACAGATACGCAGTATTTT
TRBD2 TRBJ2-7 - TRBV19 CASSPRLAGNYEQYF TGTGCCAGTAGTCCGAGACTAGCGGGGAACTACGAGCAGTACTTC
- TRBJ2-1 - TRBV11-1 CASSPSGTYNEQFF TGTGCCAGCAGCCCCTCCGGGACCTACAATGAGCAGTTCTTC
- TRBJ2-1 - TRBV5-1 CASSLRARVTYNEQFF TGCGCCAGCAGCTTGCGGGCCAGGGTGACCTACAATGAGCAGTTCTTC
- TRBJ2-1 - TRBV7-8 CASSLETGNNEQFF TGTGCCAGCAGCTTGGAAACAGGTAACAATGAGCAGTTCTTC
TRBD2 TRBJ2-5 - TRBV4-1 CASSLGTGGETQYF TGCGCCAGCAGCCTTGGGACGGGGGGAGAGACCCAGTACTTC
- TRBJ2-4 - TRBV6-6 CASSYVGQKNIQYF TGTGCCAGCAGTTACGTGGGACAAAAAAACATTCAGTACTTC
- TRBJ1-4 few TRBV5-1 CASSVGKEGRNEKLFF TGCGCCAGCAGCGTTGGGAAGGAGGGACGAAATGAAAAACTGTTTTTT
TRBD1 TRBJ1-4 - TRBV30 CAWTRQGVDEKLFF TGTGCCTGGACCAGACAGGGGGTGGATGAAAAACTGTTTTTT
- TRBJ1-4 - TRBV7-8 CASSRGGDAFREKLFF TGTGCCAGCAGCCGGGGGGGGGACGCCTTTCGGGAAAAACTGTTTTTT